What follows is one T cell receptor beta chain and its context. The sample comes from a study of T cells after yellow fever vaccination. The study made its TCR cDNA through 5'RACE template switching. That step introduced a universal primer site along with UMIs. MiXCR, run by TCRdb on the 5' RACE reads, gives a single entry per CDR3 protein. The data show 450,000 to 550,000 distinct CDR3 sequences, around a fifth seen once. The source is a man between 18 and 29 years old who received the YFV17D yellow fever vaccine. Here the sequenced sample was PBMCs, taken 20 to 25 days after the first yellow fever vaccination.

This CDR3 is CSSGLAGVETQYF. The CDR3 nucleotides are TGCAGCTCCGGACTAGCGGGGGTGGAGACCCAGTACTTC. The chain couples TRBV29-1 to TRBJ2-5; 13 positions match TRBD2. Germline CDR1 is SQVTM and CDR2 is ANQGSEA. The CDR3 runs to 13 residues. The trim removed 8 bases at V and 5 bases at J, leaving 5 bases unmatched.